This is a list of T cell receptor beta chains from one sample in a study of T cell responses to AZD1222 COVID-19 vaccine. Produced via immunoSEQ multiplex PCR; TCRdb's table is partial and in-frame only. In the table there are 95,000 to 150,000 clones, roughly 84% of which are singletons. The sample consisted of peripheral blood, taken on day 0 of AZD1222 vaccination. These TCRs come from an adult in good health. CDR3s leave out the opening cysteine and the closing phenylalanine or tryptophan. The order of the fields is J gene, clone size, V gene, CDR3 protein. Some rows have no size entry. The others give once, few or many, or a class for an expanded clone.

TRBJ2-7 . TRBV2 ASMMTTYEQY
TRBJ1-4 . TRBV11-2 ASSSATGKGAEKLF
TRBJ1-2 . TRBV19 ASSIPRQGGYT
TRBJ1-5 . TRBV6-1 ASSDWTHNQPQH
TRBJ2-7 once TRBV5-5 ASSLVGGTGSYEQY
TRBJ1-1 . TRBV3-1/TRBV3-2 ASSPDLNTEAF
TRBJ1-1 . TRBV6-1 ASSGPGTTRDTEAF
TRBJ2-1 . TRBV2 ASSEGEGRYNEQF
TRBJ1-5 . TRBV18 ASRADSQPQH
TRBJ1-1 . TRBV29-1 SVFGVNTEAF
TRBJ1-5 . TRBV6-5 ASRGVAGKPQH
TRBJ2-5 few TRBV7-9 AARRGAGETQY
TRBJ1-5 . TRBV6-5 ASRRDGYQPQH
TRBJ2-7 . TRBV27 ASSFVEGEQY
TRBJ2-3 once TRBV6-2/TRBV6-3 ASSYGRERTQY
TRBJ1-2 . TRBV3-1/TRBV3-2 ASSLQSFGYT
TRBJ1-6 . TRBV5-5 ASSLNPHRDRGSPLH
TRBJ2-3 . TRBV27 ASSFWSHRADTQY
TRBJ2-2 . TRBV9 ASSAPGGRGGELF
TRBJ1-3 . TRBV5-1 ASSSGGVRDTIY
TRBJ1-2 . TRBV7-9 ASRFRGHYGYT
TRBJ2-5 once TRBV29-1 SVATSDLGTQY
TRBJ1-1 few TRBV3-1/TRBV3-2 ASSQGGREAF
TRBJ2-1 . TRBV7-7 ASSSRVGNEQF
TRBJ1-1 . TRBV5-8 ASSLASGNPNTEAF
TRBJ1-1 . TRBV19 ASKIGVNTEAF
TRBJ1-1 . TRBV3-1/TRBV3-2 ASSQDTAEAF
TRBJ1-6 . TRBV7-8 ASSSQGGWVPSPLH
TRBJ1-2 . TRBV4-1 ASSHTDNYGYT
TRBJ2-1 . TRBV5-1 ASRMRAGVSYNEQF
TRBJ2-3 . TRBV20-1 SASTSGGTDTQY
TRBJ1-2 . TRBV4-1 ASSQDLAGSRSDGYT